This record looks at one TCR beta chain sequence and its context. This clone was observed a single time. It has no known antigen specificity. No base-level quality is on record; no much larger clone is a single base apart. Healthy HIV-negative adults with no recently reported acute infections or vaccinations were included as donors. Every donor was a Caucasian adult residing in Nashville, Tennessee, USA. CD4+ T cells were enriched by magnetic negative selection, after which naive cells were positively selected on CD45RA and the negative fraction was taken as the memory subset. Blood was collected by leukapheresis, and PBMCs were isolated by Ficoll-Histopaque density gradient centrifugation and then cryopreserved in liquid nitrogen vapor phase. Analytical flow cytometry was used to check the purity and quantity of each magnetically sorted T cell population. Genomic DNA was isolated from every sorted fraction and measured by UV absorbance on a Nanodrop 2000c.

The data were obtained in a study of shared clonotypes between healthy human individuals (TCRdb year 2020). Turning to the overall study: The cohort comprised a couple of women and a few men aged 18 to 49 years. For each donor, CD4 naive and CD4 memory were each given three plates, CD8 naive was given two plates, and CD8 memory was given one plate. Different laboratories and diverse techniques were used to prepare libraries and sequence TCR repertoires, to increase sequencing depth and limit assay-specific biases. To estimate repertoire size and how much clonotypes are shared between individuals, the study performed deep sequencing of blood TCR repertoires from 4 to 6 healthy adults. Leukapheresis yielded between about 0.9 and 8.9 billion PBMCs per donor.

TCR CDR3 regions were amplified from genomic DNA by multiplex PCR using the deep immunoSEQ assay. For each cell subset, the extracted genomic DNA was distributed evenly across all wells of several immunoSEQ 96-well plates, and each plate served as one replicate. For sorted subsets, around 200 ng genomic DNA, equal to tens of thousands of T cell genomes, was loaded into each replicate PCR. Purified libraries were measured with a Qubit 3.0 fluorometer, size-checked on a Bioanalyzer 2100, and measured again with the KAPA Library Quantification kit. A separate single-read 150-cycle Illumina NextSeq 550 flow cell was used to sequence each immunoSEQ 96-well plate. Per the original workflow: The immunoSEQ output contained only junctional sequences without quality scores, so filtering could not match that applied to full-length reads. To assign V/J genes and CDR3, sequences were annotated using PyIR, a Python wrapper for IgBLAST v1.9, with IMGT germline references. Any read was removed if the V/J assignment was weak (E-value above 1e-6), the CDR3 was missing, or the read contained stop codons, out-of-frame junctions, or ambiguous translated residues. V3J clonotypes were defined as sequences sharing an identical inferred V gene, J gene, and CDR3 amino acid sequence. The percentage overlap between two repertoires was calculated by dividing the number of shared unique clonotypes by the size of the smaller repertoire. RTK rarefaction, the Chao1 estimator, and Recon v2.1 estimates of unobserved clonotypes were used to assess repertoire richness. Generation probabilities were computed with OLGA for all TCRbeta clonotypes obtained by the gDNA method from several donors. TCRdb carries this immuneACCESS record with in-frame sequences only. Its versions omit some clonotypes, under half of them owing to an unresolved V gene in the studies checked, with the rest unexplained. V and J calls plus clone size are reproduced from that table; the DNA served to infer D and trimming. The sample yields roughly 2.4 million clones; around 95% were counted once. Around 0.13% of the sample goes to the ten largest clones.

On the study overall, not on this receptor specifically: The genetic and exposure-history diversity represented was limited by the small number of donors. Sharing across four donors was observed for roughly 5% of naive CD4, under 4% of naive CD8, over 2% of memory CD4, and roughly 0.43% of memory CD8 clonotypes. Sampling was restricted to blood, and TCR repertoires in tissues likely differ from the TCR repertoires found in blood. Based on pairwise subsampling, the degree of clonotype sharing among donors was expected to be affected by sequencing depth. Larger estimated clonotype richness was generally found for naive subsets than for memory subsets. Higher generation probabilities were observed for clonotypes shared by all four sorted-subset donors than for non-shared clonotypes. Incomplete sequencing was indicated by rarefaction of sorted-subset datasets, despite the large sequencing depth.

Taken from the germline V gene, the CDR1 and CDR2 loops are MGHDK and SYGVNS. From the cysteine up to the phenylalanine, the CDR3 has a length of 15 residues. Kept here is only the CDR3 DNA, which spans 45 bases and is read in frame from base 1. From V the trimming removes 2 bases and from J it removes 5 bases, while the gene matches leave 7 bases of the junction unaccounted for. The chain is made from TRBV25-1 and TRBJ2-5; 8 bases in the junction line up with TRBD1. This TCR came from a man younger than 30 in good health. Sample: naive CD4+ T cells sorted from blood. In the paper's terms, the cell subset or site label means: CD45RA+ positively selected. The bases are TGTGCCAGCAGTGAACTGGGAAGACAGGGGGAGACCCAGTACTTC. This gives the protein CASSELGRQGETQYF. With the portions outside the CDR3 filled from the reference TRBV25-1 and TRBJ2-5 genes, the complete variable region becomes EADIYQTPRYLVIGTGKKITLECSQTMGHDKMYWYQQDPGMELHLIHYSYGVNSTEKGDLSSESTVSRIRTEHFPLTLESARPSHTSQYLCASSELGRQGETQYFGPGTRLLVL.